This T cell receptor (beta chain) was sequenced in a study of read filtering for tumor transcriptome and immune sequencing. The library was built from about 0.4 ug RNA with molecular barcoded adaptors for alpha/delta and beta/gamma chains. MiXCR was run by TCRdb on the reads, yielding one entry per CDR3 protein. The table includes about 58,000 distinct CDR3 sequences, 9% to 15% detected once. In the case of this clonotype: The antigen is not known. This may stem from a read error, because a much larger clone lies one nucleotide away.

General study findings and limits: Roughly 79% of IR-seq clonotypes had one read, totaling 3% to 4% of reads; RNA-seq: approximately 75% and 45%. Correlation between methods rose after single-read clonotypes were removed.

CDR3 size: 16 residues. Germline CDR1 reads ENHRY; CDR2 reads SYGVKD. This chain uses TRBV10-3 with TRBJ1-5, with a possible D match to TRBD1 (6 bases). This clonotype was sampled from a donor at least 40 years old with multiple myeloma. Sequenced: a population of CD138-negative cells sorted from bone marrow. The DNA for the CDR3 is TGTGCCACCCGGGAGGGGGAGGGAGGACGAAATCGGCCCCAGCATTTT. Its translation: CATREGEGGRNRPQHF.